A selection of T cell receptor beta chains follows, all from one sample in a study of T cells in localized non-small cell lung cancer. Clones were sequenced by immunoSEQ multiplex PCR, and TCRdb holds only the in-frame ones, with some missing. The sample has fewer than 100,000 clones; roughly 90% are singletons. Source: peripheral blood, taken before any cancer treatment. The receptor set was obtained from a man aged 40 to 70 with stage I squamous cell lung carcinoma. CDR3s include the opening cysteine and the closing phenylalanine or tryptophan. The D gene is left open where the match is weak. Size tells how often a clone was seen (once, few, many) or the class of an expanded clone, and some rows leave it out.

j_call	clone_size	v_call	d_call	cdr3_aa	cdr3_nt
TRBJ1-4	.	TRBV5-1	.	CASSFTAANEKLFF	TGCGCCAGCAGCTTCACAGCCGCTAATGAAAAACTGTTTTTT
TRBJ1-2	.	TRBV7-9	.	CASRSLGNRGLDGYTF	TGTGCCAGCAGAAGTTTAGGGAACCGAGGGCTGGATGGCTACACCTTC
TRBJ1-3	.	TRBV7-2	TRBD1	CASSLVGRTGRNTIYF	TGTGCCAGCAGCTTAGTTGGGCGGACAGGTAGAAACACCATATATTTT
TRBJ1-5	.	TRBV6-6	.	CASRDPGSGVQPQHF	TGTGCCAGCAGAGACCCGGGGTCCGGTGTTCAGCCCCAGCATTTT
TRBJ1-2	once	TRBV5-5	TRBD1	CASSLNRGNYGYTF	TGTGCCAGCAGCTTAAACAGGGGGAATTATGGCTACACCTTC
TRBJ2-5	once	TRBV5-1	.	CASMRGSAGSGETQYF	TGCGCCAGCATGAGGGGATCGGCAGGGAGCGGAGAGACCCAGTACTTC
TRBJ2-2	.	TRBV30	TRBD1	CAWAPGQVTGELFF	TGTGCCTGGGCACCGGGACAGGTCACCGGGGAGCTGTTTTTT
TRBJ2-3	few	TRBV5-1	TRBD2	CASRVTSGGTNTQYF	TGCGCCAGCAGGGTCACTAGCGGGGGGACAAATACGCAGTATTTT
TRBJ2-1	.	TRBV7-3	.	CASSLDRNEQFF	TGTGCCAGCAGCTTAGATCGTAATGAGCAGTTCTTC
TRBJ2-6	many	TRBV19	TRBD2	CASSLRWGGSGANVLTF	TGTGCCAGTAGTCTCCGGTGGGGGGGTTCAGGGGCCAACGTCCTGACTTTC
TRBJ1-1	.	TRBV4-1	.	CASSQEESNTEAFF	TGCGCCAGCAGCCAAGAGGAGTCGAACACTGAAGCTTTCTTT
TRBJ1-2	.	TRBV11-2	.	CASSLVPLGGYGYTF	TGTGCCAGCAGCTTAGTCCCACTTGGGGGCTATGGCTACACCTTC
TRBJ2-5	.	TRBV5-6	TRBD1	CASSYGQGIGETQYF	TGTGCCAGCAGCTACGGACAGGGCATAGGGGAGACCCAGTACTTC
TRBJ1-6	.	TRBV11-2	TRBD1	CASSLEGQGKSPLHF	TGTGCCAGCAGCTTAGAGGGACAGGGAAAATCACCCCTCCACTTT
TRBJ2-5	.	TRBV5-4	TRBD2	CANGAWGGETQYF	TGTGCCAATGGAGCGTGGGGAGGGGAGACCCAGTACTTC